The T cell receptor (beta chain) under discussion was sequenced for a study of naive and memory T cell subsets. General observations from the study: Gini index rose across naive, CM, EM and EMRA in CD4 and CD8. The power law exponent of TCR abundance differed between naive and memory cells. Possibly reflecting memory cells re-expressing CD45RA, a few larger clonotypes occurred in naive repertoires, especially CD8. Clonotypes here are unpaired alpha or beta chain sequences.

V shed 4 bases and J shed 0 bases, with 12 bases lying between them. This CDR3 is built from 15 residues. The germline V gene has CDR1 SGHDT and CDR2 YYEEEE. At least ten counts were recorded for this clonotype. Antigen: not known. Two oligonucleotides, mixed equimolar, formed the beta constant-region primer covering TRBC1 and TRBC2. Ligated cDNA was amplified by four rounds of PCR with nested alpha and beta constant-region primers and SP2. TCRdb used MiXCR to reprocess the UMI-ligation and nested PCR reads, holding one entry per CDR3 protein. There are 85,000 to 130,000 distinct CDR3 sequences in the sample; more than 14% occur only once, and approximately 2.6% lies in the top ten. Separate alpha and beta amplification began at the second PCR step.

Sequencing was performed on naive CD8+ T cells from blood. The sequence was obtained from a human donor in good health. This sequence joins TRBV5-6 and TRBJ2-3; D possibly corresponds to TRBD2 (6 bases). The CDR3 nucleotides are TGTGCCAGCAGCCCCGGGGGTCTTAGCACAGATACGCAGTATTTT. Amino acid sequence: CASSPGGLSTDTQYF.